The present entry profiles one T cell receptor beta chain with its context. Its antigen is unidentified. The CDR3 runs 16 residues. Trimming stripped 3 bases from V and 2 bases from J, with 14 bases between. CDR1 MNHNS and CDR2 SASEGT come from the germline V gene. Clones were sequenced by immunoSEQ multiplex PCR, and TCRdb holds only the in-frame ones, with some missing. Here the sample spans tens of thousands of clones, around 90% being singletons. The entry originates in a study of T cell responses to AZD1222 COVID-19 vaccine. Study-wide results and caveats: Most donors were white British and more were female, and clonal diversity was possibly underestimated.

The chain carries TRBV6-1 and TRBJ1-5; no clear D gene. The clonotype comes from an adult who received the AZD1222 COVID-19 vaccine. Sequencing used peripheral blood, obtained 28 days after the second AZD1222 dose. Written as DNA, the CDR3 is TGTGCCAGCAGTGACCCCCCGGGTAGAGGCAATCAGCCCCAGCATTTT. Translation gives CASSDPPGRGNQPQHF.